Shown below are 4 T cell receptor beta chains from a single sample sequenced in a study of T cell responses to AZD1222 COVID-19 vaccine. Using immunoSEQ multiplex PCR, the repertoire was profiled, and TCRdb retains in-frame clones only, with some absent. The sample lists tens of thousands of clones, around 90% occurring once. The input for sequencing was peripheral blood, taken 28 days after the second AZD1222 dose. The receptor set was obtained from an adult who received the AZD1222 COVID-19 vaccine.

V and J are TRBV4-1 and TRBJ2-5, with 10 bases aligning to TRBD2. Germline CDR1 and CDR2: MGHRA and YSYEKL. After removal of 1 base from V and 2 bases from J, the junction contained 4 bases not matched to a gene. This CDR3 region has 16 residues. The CDR3 DNA reads as TGCGCCAGCAGCCAAGTACGGACTAGCGGTCAAGAGACCCAGTACTTC. Amino acids: CASSQVRTSGQETQYF.

The J gene is TRBJ1-2, the V gene TRBV21-1; TRBD1, the D gene given by the table, was not confirmed from the DNA. TRBV21-1 is shown as a pseudogene. This CDR3 region has 17 residues. CDR3: CASSIPGQGSELYGYTF. Here the CDR3 DNA reads TGTGCCAGCAGCATACCGGGACAGGGTTCGGAACTCTATGGCTACACCTTC.

The gene calls are TRBV11-2 and TRBJ1-1; the D gene is possibly TRBD1 (5 bases). The germline CDR1 and CDR2 sequences are SGHAT and FQNNGV. CDR3 length equals 15 residues. Trimming took 4 bases from V and 7 from J, leaving 19 bases between them. The chain's CDR3 is CASSSQTVRGSEAFF. The CDR3 DNA is TGTGCCAGCAGCTCACAAACCGTCCGGGGGAGTGAAGCTTTCTTT.

V usage is TRBV6-5 and J usage is TRBJ1-2, with D unclear. Germline CDR1 is MNHEY and CDR2 is SVGAGI. The length of the CDR3 is 13 residues. V was cut by 9 bases and J by 4 bases, with 15 bases left in between. The CDR3 sequence is CASTSPGPYGYTF. The DNA for the CDR3 is TGTGCCAGTACCTCTCCGGGTCCCTATGGCTACACCTTC.